This T cell receptor beta chain was found in a study of identifying expanded T cells in peripheral blood (dated by TCRdb to about 2019). Some background on the complete study: Technical replicates were generated by sequencing separate aliquots of the same genomic DNA pool, and four replicates were compared pairwise.

The investigation overall reported the following: Across all healthy donors, variance in clone template counts between approximately 2-week samples was found to increase significantly with total template count. It was expected by the authors that biological variance in healthy repertoires might increase further over much longer intervals, such as months to years. Across all healthy-donor time intervals, the beta-binomial model significantly lowered both the number of clones called differentially abundant and the false-positive rate. Between technical replicates the binomial model flagged approximately 1.2 differentially abundant clones, whereas over about 2 weeks the binomial model flagged about 16.4 and over approximately 4 weeks around 20.

This clone was observed a few times. Its antigen is unknown. There are no base qualities to consult, and no much larger clone falls within one base. During the collection period, no immune events, such as infections, were documented for the healthy donors. To calibrate time-dependent variance in a beta-binomial model of T-cell clone differential abundance, blood repertoires from healthy donors were used as a training cohort. The training cohort was composed of roughly 10 healthy donors, 3 female and 7 male. Donor ages ranged from about 25 to 64 years, with an average of around 43 years. Obtained from a commercial supplier, whole blood was collected from each healthy donor at three time points set approximately two weeks apart. Genomic DNA was extracted from unsorted whole blood for immunosequencing. The immunoSEQ Assay, which relies on bias-controlled multiplex PCR amplification of genomic DNA, was used to profile TCRbeta CDR3 regions. The authors' analysis ran thus. The absolute abundance of each unique TCRbeta CDR3 region was quantified after sequences were collapsed and filtered. Differential abundance was assessed using a binomial (Fisher-equivalent) model and a beta-binomial model in which time-dependent variance fitted from healthy donors was added. Clones with fewer than 5 combined templates were excluded, and clones with Benjamini-Hochberg FDR below 0.01 were called differentially abundant. In the beta-binomial model, variance was expressed as a function of the total template count across the two samples, in the form v = (b*log(k)+a)^2. Entries here come from immuneACCESS through TCRdb and include only in-frame sequences with V and J called. Some clones fail to appear in such tables; in the studies checked, an unresolved V gene covers under half of the shortfall, and the cause of the remainder is unknown. The D gene and trimming were derived from the DNA, and the V and J assignments and clone size from that table. The sample table contains about 58,000 clones; only one count was recorded for roughly nine tenths of them. The ten largest clones add up to roughly 3.5% of the sample.

The CDR3 starts with the cysteine, ends with the phenylalanine, and has 13 residues. Here the CDR3 DNA is all that survives: 39 bases in frame from base 1. As encoded in the germline V gene (reference sequence), CDR1 is MNHNY while CDR2 is SVGAGI. A distance of 10 bases separates the germline ends of V and J, which lose 4 bases and 4 bases respectively. The receptor was isolated from a person between 18 and 75 years old in good health. The sequence is built from TRBV6-6 and TRBJ1-1, with no D gene named confidently. The material sequenced was blood. The DNA sequence is given as TGTGCCAGCAGTTTGGAGAGCCTCACTGAAGCTTTCTTT. Translated, this gives CASSLESLTEAFF.